The 26 T cell receptor beta chains below were found in one sample sequenced in a study of blood T cell repertoires in COVID-19. Clones were sequenced by immunoSEQ multiplex PCR, and TCRdb holds only the in-frame ones, with some missing. The sample lists roughly 300,000 clones, roughly 80% occurring once. Sequencing was carried out using peripheral blood. The receptors shown here come from a woman aged 50 to 65 who had recovered from COVID-19.

A few counts support this clone. The CDR3 coding sequence is TGTGCCAGTAGTAAATGGACAGGGGGCGCGACAGATACGCAGTATTTT. Translating gives CASSKWTGGATDTQYF. This sequence joins TRBV19 and TRBJ2-3; 11 bases are shared with TRBD1. V shed 4 bases and J 3 bases; nucleotides not matched to a gene: 6. Germline CDR1 and CDR2: LNHDA and SQIVND (reference sequence). This CDR3 contains 16 residues. Full variable domain (missing parts from reference TRBV19 and TRBJ2-3): DGGITQSPKYLFRKEGQNVTLSCEQNLNHDAMYWYRQDPGQGLRLIYYSQIVNDFQKGDIAEGYSVSREKKESFPLTVTSAQKNPTAFYLCASSKWTGGATDTQYFGPGTRLTVL.

Remarks on this clone: Different DNA sequences within this sample yield the same CDR3. The chain uses TRBV11-2 and TRBJ2-7, with a possible D match to TRBD1 (6 bases). V gave up 4 bases and J gave up 3 bases, with 7 bases separating them. The CDR3 runs 12 residues. CDR1 SGHAT and CDR2 FQNNGV come from the germline V gene. The CDR3 is CASSSQGYEQYF. The DNA for the CDR3 is TGTGCCAGCAGCTCACAGGGCTACGAGCAGTACTTC.

The chain carries TRBV7-6 and TRBJ2-7; the D gene is possibly TRBD2 (6 bases). CDR3 length: 15 amino acids. V shed 5 bases and J shed 4 bases, with 18 bases lying between them. Germline loops: CDR1 SGHVS, CDR2 FNYEAQ. The CDR3 nucleotides are TGTGCCAGCAGCACTTATAGCGGTGCGGGGTACGAGCAGTACTTC. Amino acid sequence: CASSTYSGAGYEQYF. The variable domain in full, completed from reference TRBV7-6 and TRBJ2-7, reads GAGVSQSPRYKVTKRGQDVALRCDPISGHVSLYWYRQALGQGPEFLTYFNYEAQQDKSGLPNDRFSAERPEGSISTLTIQRTEQRDSAMYRCASSTYSGAGYEQYFGPGTRLTVT.

The chain joins TRBV5-4 to TRBJ2-3; D may be TRBD1 (5 bases). The CDR3 covers 12 residues. V was shortened by 5 bases and J by 11 bases, with 15 bases between the two germline ends. The germline gives CDR1 SGHNT, CDR2 YYREEE (reference sequence). CDR3 sequence reads: CASRVDNLRQYF. The CDR3 DNA reads TGTGCCAGCAGGGTGGACAATCTTCGGCAGTATTTT.

This clone was seen just once. J is TRBJ2-7 and V is TRBV18; the D gene is possibly TRBD1 (5 bases). The germline gives CDR1 KGHSH, CDR2 LQKENI. The CDR3 contains 14 residues. The ends were cut back, 1 base at V and 4 bases at J, with 11 bases in the middle. This CDR3 is CASSPLGQGYEQYF. CDR3 bases: TGTGCCAGCTCACCACTAGGGCAGGGATACGAGCAGTACTTC.

The V call is TRBV12-3 or TRBV12-4, the J call TRBJ2-5; no definite D call. The CDR3 spans 12 residues. V shed 3 bases and J shed 2 bases, with 4 bases lying between them. This CDR3 reads CASSFQQETQYF. The CDR3, as DNA: TGTGCCAGCAGTTTTCAGCAAGAGACCCAGTACTTC.

The rearrangement links TRBV7-9 to TRBJ2-7; D ambiguous. The CDR3 totals 12 residues. Germline V lookup: CDR1 SEHNR, CDR2 FQNEAQ (reference sequence). V dropped 5 bases and J dropped 3 bases, with 8 bases sitting between them. This chain's CDR3 is CASSLIFYEQYF. Written as DNA, the CDR3 is TGTGCCAGCAGCCTTATCTTCTACGAGCAGTACTTC.

Only a few counts were recorded for this clone. V is TRBV6-2 or TRBV6-3 and J is TRBJ1-6; 8 nucleotides line up with TRBD1. This CDR3 is 14 amino acids long. Germline V gene data show CDR1 as MNHEY and CDR2 as SVGEGT. After removal of 6 bases from V and 8 bases from J, the junction contained 6 bases not matched to a gene. The CDR3 is CASSRGQGHSPLHF. For the CDR3, the DNA is TGTGCCAGCAGCCGCGGACAGGGCCATTCACCCCTCCACTTT.

The rearrangement joins TRBV5-4 to TRBJ1-1; D gene ambiguous. Germline assignment: CDR1 SGHNT and CDR2 YYREEE (reference sequence). CDR3 length: 14 amino acids. V lost 3 bases, J lost 1 base, and 10 bases lay in between. CDR3 bases: TGTGCCAGCAGCTCTTGGATAGCGAACACTGAAGCTTTCTTT. Translating it yields CASSSWIANTEAFF.

The V gene is TRBV18, the J gene TRBJ2-1; D may be TRBD1 (6 bases). This CDR3 is built from 17 residues. Germline loops: CDR1 KGHSH, CDR2 LQKENI. V lost 6 bases and J 6 bases, leaving 24 bases between the germline ends. CDR3 DNA: TGTGCCAGCTCGCGCCTTTATGGGACATACCCGAGCAATGAGCAGTTCTTC. Protein sequence: CASSRLYGTYPSNEQFF. The variable domain in full, completed from reference TRBV18 and TRBJ2-1, reads NAGVMQNPRHLVRRRGQEARLRCSPMKGHSHVYWYRQLPEEGLKFMVYLQKENIIDESGMPKERFSAEFPKEGPSILRIQQVVRGDSAAYFCASSRLYGTYPSNEQFFGPGTRLTVL.

The V and J genes are TRBV4-3 and TRBJ2-6; D perhaps matches TRBD1 (6 bases). The V gene's germline CDR1 is LGHNA and CDR2 YSLEER. Trimming took off 2 bases at V and 2 bases at J, with 13 bases between the two ends. The CDR3 runs 17 residues. CDR3 DNA: TGCGCCAGCAGCCAACGGACAGCTGCTACTGGGGCCAACGTCCTGACTTTC. Encoded protein: CASSQRTAATGANVLTF.

The CDR3 coding sequence is TGCGCCAGCGGAAGGACTAGCGGGGGGAACAATGAGCAGTTCTTC. This encodes CASGRTSGGNNEQFF. This sequence joins TRBV23-1 and TRBJ2-1, with 14 bases that match TRBD2. TRBV23-1 is placed among ORFs of uncertain function. The CDR3 contains 15 residues. With V trimmed by 8 bases and J by 5 bases, 5 bases remained unmatched.

CDR3 nucleotides: TGCAGTGCTAGTATCACAAGCTCCTACGAGCAGTACTTC. Amino acid sequence: CSASITSSYEQYF. The genes are TRBV20-1 and TRBJ2-7; D remains unclear. The CDR3 runs 13 residues. Germline CDR1 reads DFQATT; CDR2 reads SNEGSKA (reference sequence). Between the trimmed V and J ends, which lost 3 bases and 0 bases, there was a span of 9 bases.

The chain employs TRBV15 and TRBJ2-2, with D possibly TRBD1 on 6 matching bases. Germline CDR1 and CDR2: LNHNV and YYDKDF (reference sequence). CDR3 length equals 16 residues. The V gene lost 1 base and the J gene lost 6 bases, with 15 bases spanning the gap. CDR3: CATSRVVTGSSGELFF. The CDR3 nucleotides read TGTGCCACCAGCAGAGTTGTAACAGGGTCGTCCGGGGAGCTGTTTTTT.

The chain has TRBV18 and TRBJ2-3, with 9 bases that match TRBD2. Germline CDR1 is KGHSH and CDR2 is LQKENI. CDR3 length: 16 residues. V trimming: 0 bases; J trimming: 4 bases; junction bases outside the gene matches: 5. In DNA, the CDR3 is TGTGCCAGCTCACCACCCCCCGCGGGAGGGCCAGATACGCAGTATTTT. It translates to CASSPPPAGGPDTQYF.

This clone occurred once. V is TRBV27 and J is TRBJ1-5, with a weak D call TRBD1 (5 bases). The germline gives CDR1 MNHEY, CDR2 SMNVEV (reference sequence). The V end was cut by 7 bases, the J end by 5 bases, with 15 bases between. This CDR3 has 14 amino acids. CDR3 protein: CASTPFGGYQPQHF. The CDR3 region has the DNA TGTGCCAGCACCCCCTTTGGGGGGTATCAGCCCCAGCATTTT.

The chain employs TRBV20-1 and TRBJ1-2; no clear D gene. The CDR3 is 14 amino acids. From germline, CDR1 is DFQATT and CDR2 SNEGSKA (reference sequence). V dropped 3 bases and J dropped 0 bases, with 11 bases sitting between them. The CDR3 loop is CSASVQTTNYGYTF. The CDR3 bases are TGCAGTGCTAGTGTACAGACGACTAACTATGGCTACACCTTC.

In its sample, this clone was seen once. The chain carries TRBV15 and TRBJ2-7; TRBD1 is a possible D gene (7 bases). This CDR3 contains 15 residues. V shed 1 base and J shed 2 bases, with 12 bases lying between them. Germline CDR1 is LNHNV and CDR2 is YYDKDF (reference sequence). The CDR3 loop is CATSRGGTVTYEQYF. For the CDR3, the DNA is TGTGCCACCAGCAGAGGCGGGACAGTGACCTACGAGCAGTACTTC.

This chain joins TRBV6-5 and TRBJ2-3, with 9 bases that match TRBD1. The CDR3 is 14 residues long. J lost 6 bases, V lost 5 bases, and 6 bases had no gene match. From germline, CDR1 is MNHEY and CDR2 SVGAGI. The CDR3 loop is CASSHGQGQDTQYF. The CDR3 DNA reads TGTGCCAGCAGTCACGGACAGGGGCAGGATACGCAGTATTTT.

The chain employs TRBV10-3 and TRBJ2-1, with TRBD2 matching 7 bases. Germline-derived CDR1 and CDR2 are ENHRY and SYGVKD. CDR3 length equals 18 residues. After removal of 7 bases from V and 0 bases from J, the junction contained 15 bases not matched to a gene. The CDR3 DNA is TGTGCCATCACACGGGCTAGCGGAGCTAGAAGCTCCTACAATGAGCAGTTCTTC. This translates into CAITRASGARSSYNEQFF.

V and J are TRBV7-3 and TRBJ2-5; 7 bases fit TRBD2. This CDR3 is 17 amino acids long. The J segment lost 5 bases and the V segment lost 4 bases, leaving 16 bases of the junction unmatched. From germline, CDR1 is SGHTA and CDR2 FQGTGA. CDR3 nucleotides: TGTGCCAGCAGCTACTTGGGCCGCGGGAGTTCCAGGGAGACCCAGTACTTC. Amino acids: CASSYLGRGSSRETQYF.

This clone has a single count. The CDR3 loop is CASSVRLAEPNEQFF. The DNA of the CDR3 is TGTGCCAGCAGCGTGAGACTAGCGGAGCCCAATGAGCAGTTCTTC. This chain links TRBV5-4 with TRBJ2-1, with 9 bases matching TRBD2. Germline V CDR1 and CDR2: SGHNT, YYREEE (reference sequence). The CDR3 runs 15 residues. The junction had 8 bases not matched to a gene; V was cut back by 4 bases and J by 6 bases.

The gene calls are TRBV7-8 and TRBJ2-7; 12 positions match TRBD2. Germline V gene lookup returns CDR1 SGHVS and CDR2 FQNEAQ. This CDR3 region has 14 residues. After removal of 6 bases from V and 2 bases from J, the junction contained 2 bases not matched to a gene. The CDR3 loop is CASRRTSGTYEQYF. CDR3 sequence (DNA): TGTGCCAGCAGACGGACTAGCGGGACCTACGAGCAGTACTTC.

The V and J genes are TRBV7-8 and TRBJ1-1; D is possibly TRBD1 (5 bases). CDR1 SGHVS and CDR2 FQNEAQ come from the germline V gene. V was cut by 2 bases and J by 0 bases, with 13 bases left in between. This CDR3 is built from 16 residues. CDR3 bases: TGTGCCAGCAGCTTATGGGGGGGGAACATGAACACTGAAGCTTTCTTT. Protein: CASSLWGGNMNTEAFF.

The chain joins TRBV2 to TRBJ1-4; possible D gene TRBD1, 6 bases. The CDR3 sequence is 13 residues long. The V gene's germline CDR1 is SNHLY and CDR2 FYNNEI. Trimming cost V 2 bases and J 10 bases, with 11 bases left between them. CDR3 sequence (DNA): TGTGCCAGCAGTGAACAGGGGCAGGGAAAACTGTTTTTT. Its translation: CASSEQGQGKLFF.

This clone has a count of ten or more. The chain joins TRBV4-2 to TRBJ2-3; 10 bases line up with TRBD2. This CDR3 has 15 residues. CDR1 and CDR2 from the germline V gene are LGHNA and YNFKEQ. The J segment lost 6 bases and the V segment lost 4 bases, leaving 7 bases of the junction unmatched. CDR3 in amino acids: CASSLERGGSDTQYF. The CDR3 DNA reads TGTGCCAGCAGCCTCGAGCGGGGGGGTTCGGATACGCAGTATTTT.